A single sample gave rise to the 21 T cell receptor beta chains below, sequenced in a study of blood T cells in healthy people across ages. With a J-beta primer mix and a sample-barcoded 5' primer, a second PCR ran roughly 7 to 11 cycles. One entry per CDR3 protein results from TCRdb running MiXCR on the 5' RACE reads. Of hundreds of thousands of distinct CDR3 sequences detected, under 25% appear once; the ten largest clones hold roughly 3.4%. The sequenced material came from blood. The receptors were sampled from a man aged 65 to 85 in good health.

This clonotype showed up just a few times. V usage is TRBV7-9 and J usage is TRBJ1-4, with D unclear. Germline values: CDR1 SEHNR, CDR2 FQNEAQ (reference sequence). CDR3 length: 12 residues. V shed 5 bases and J shed 8 bases, with 9 bases lying between them. This chain's CDR3 is CASSQGREKLFF. The CDR3 region has the DNA TGTGCCAGCAGCCAAGGGCGGGAAAAACTGTTTTTT.

This clonotype was detected a few times. The chain's CDR3 is CASSLPNSYEQYF. The CDR3 nucleotides are TGTGCCAGCAGTTTGCCGAACTCCTACGAGCAGTACTTC. J is TRBJ2-7 and V is TRBV12-3 or TRBV12-4; D is undetermined. The CDR3 spans 13 residues. V lost 3 bases, J lost 0 bases, and 6 bases lay in between.

This clonotype was counted a few times. V gene TRBV5-1 combines with J gene TRBJ2-5; 9 bases map to TRBD1. The ends lost 2 bases at V and 5 bases at J; junction bases unmatched: 4. CDR3 size: 14 residues. Per germline, CDR1 SGHRS and CDR2 YFSETQ. DNA of the CDR3: TGCGCCAGCAGCTTCCTAGGACAGGGGGAGACCCAGTACTTC. As protein: CASSFLGQGETQYF.

The chain combines TRBV4-1 with TRBJ2-1, with D perhaps matching TRBD2 (5 bases). CDR3 length: 14 residues. Germline V lookup: CDR1 MGHRA, CDR2 YSYEKL. With 1 base removed from V and 5 bases from J, the gap between germline ends came to 9 bases. As DNA, the CDR3 is TGCGCCAGCAGCCAAGGAGGGCCACACAATGAGCAGTTCTTC. Residues: CASSQGGPHNEQFF.

This clonotype came up a few times. V is TRBV5-1 and J is TRBJ2-1, with a weak D call TRBD2 (5 bases). The germline V gene has CDR1 SGHRS and CDR2 YFSETQ. The V gene lost 0 bases and the J gene lost 5 bases, with 12 bases spanning the gap. This CDR3 contains 15 residues. DNA for the CDR3: TGCGCCAGCAGCTTGGCCGGGGTTGGCGACAATGAGCAGTTCTTC. Residues: CASSLAGVGDNEQFF.

V usage is TRBV5-5 and J usage is TRBJ2-3, with 7 positions matching TRBD2. J was trimmed by 2 bases and V by 4 bases; bases with no gene match: 7. CDR1 is SGHKS and CDR2 is YYEKEE in the germline V gene (reference sequence). The CDR3 consists of 15 residues. CDR3: CASSPGLYDTDTQYF. CDR3 in DNA: TGTGCCAGCAGCCCGGGACTATACGACACAGATACGCAGTATTTT.

This clonotype was picked up a small number of times. Here the CDR3 reads CASRRGFETQYF. As DNA, the CDR3 is TGTGCCAGCAGGCGAGGGTTTGAGACCCAGTACTTC. The J gene is TRBJ2-5, the V gene TRBV21-1; TRBD2 was called by the table and not checked on the DNA. TRBV21-1 is a documented pseudogene. CDR3 size: 12 residues.

The chain uses TRBV2 and TRBJ2-2, with TRBD2 as a possible D gene (5 bases). The V end was cut by 4 bases, the J end by 4 bases, with 16 bases between. The CDR3 has 16 amino acids. Looked up from germline, CDR1 is SNHLY and CDR2 is FYNNEI. Here the CDR3 reads CASSVFVGKGTGELFF. The CDR3 coding sequence is TGTGCCAGCAGTGTTTTTGTCGGGAAGGGCACCGGGGAGCTGTTTTTT.

Ten or more counts support this clonotype. This chain connects TRBV11-2 to TRBJ2-3, with 10 nucleotides matching TRBD1. Per germline, CDR1 SGHAT and CDR2 FQNNGV. CDR3 size: 17 residues. Trimming took 5 bases from V and 1 from J; bases not matched to a gene: 9. The CDR3 DNA reads as TGTGCCAGCAGCCAACCACTGACAGGGGGCGGCACAGATACGCAGTATTTT. It yields the protein CASSQPLTGGGTDTQYF.

Details on this clonotype: This clone may be a read error of a much larger clone one base away. Likely a read error: the CDR3 ends without its conserved phenylalanine or tryptophan. The chain employs TRBV6-6 and TRBJ2-7; 9 bases align to TRBD1. Looked up from germline, CDR1 is MNHNY and CDR2 is SVGAGI (reference sequence). There are 13 residues in the CDR3. Germline trimming cut 4 bases from V and 5 bases from J; bases unmatched to any gene: 3. For the CDR3, the DNA is TGTGCCAGCAGTTTGGGACAGGGAAACGAGCAGTACCTC. The encoded protein is CASSLGQGNEQYL.

There are a few counts of this clonotype. The chain joins TRBV30 to TRBJ1-1; D might be TRBD1 (6 bases). The germline V gene encodes CDR1 GTSNPN and CDR2 SVGIG (reference sequence). This CDR3 contains 14 residues. Trimming stripped 0 bases from V and 5 bases from J, with 13 bases between. The DNA of the CDR3 is TGTGCCTGGAGTGTACGGGGGGCGCGGACTGAAGCTTTCTTT. Translation gives CAWSVRGARTEAFF.

This clonotype came up a few times. This sequence joins TRBV7-9 and TRBJ2-7; 10 nucleotides match TRBD2. Per the germline V gene, CDR1 is SEHNR and CDR2 is FQNEAQ (reference sequence). The CDR3 contains 15 residues. The junction had 4 bases not matched to a gene; V was cut back by 1 base and J by 4 bases. Here the CDR3 reads CASSLGGLAQYEQYF. CDR3 DNA sequence: TGTGCCAGCAGCTTAGGGGGACTAGCGCAATACGAGCAGTACTTC.

In DNA form, the CDR3 reads TGTGCCAGCAGCGCAGGTCTAAGCGAACAAGAGACCCAGTACTTC. It codes for CASSAGLSEQETQYF. This rearrangement joins TRBV7-9 to TRBJ2-5, with D unresolved. The CDR3 is 15 residues long. CDR1 is SEHNR and CDR2 is FQNEAQ in the germline V gene (reference sequence). The V end was cut by 5 bases, the J end by 2 bases, with 15 bases between.

This clonotype was picked up a small number of times. This chain joins TRBV12-3 or TRBV12-4 and TRBJ2-1, with D tentatively TRBD2 (5 bases). The ends were cut back, 4 bases at V and 2 bases at J, with 12 bases in the middle. The CDR3 sequence is 15 residues long. CDR3 amino acids: CASSSREWTYNEQFF. The DNA of the CDR3 is TGTGCCAGCAGTTCGAGGGAGTGGACCTACAATGAGCAGTTCTTC.

The V gene is TRBV5-1, the J gene TRBJ2-1, with 7 positions matching TRBD1. Germline-derived CDR1 and CDR2 are SGHRS and YFSETQ. The V and J ends lost 0 bases and 6 bases, in that order; junction bases with no gene match: 6. The CDR3 has 15 residues. CDR3 nucleotides: TGCGCCAGCAGCTTGGCAGGACAGGTGACCAATGAGCAGTTCTTC. Translation gives CASSLAGQVTNEQFF.

The sample holds a few counts of this clonotype. The chain employs TRBV5-1 and TRBJ2-7; 11 bases map to TRBD1. Germline CDR1 reads SGHRS; CDR2 reads YFSETQ. J lost 4 bases, V lost 4 bases, and 4 bases had no gene match. The CDR3 runs 14 residues. The CDR3 protein is CASSHGQGAYEQYF. CDR3 coding DNA: TGCGCCAGCAGCCACGGACAGGGGGCTTACGAGCAGTACTTC.

This chain connects TRBV3-1 to TRBJ1-1; 10 bases align to TRBD1. Germline trimming cut 5 bases from V and 7 bases from J; bases unmatched to any gene: 13. Germline V gene sequence: CDR1 LGHDT, CDR2 YNNKEL (reference sequence). The CDR3 sequence is 16 residues long. CDR3 bases: TGTGCCAGCAGCTTAAGTCCCGGGACAGGGGAAGGTGAAGCTTTCTTT. This gives the protein CASSLSPGTGEGEAFF. Looking up the rest from reference TRBV3-1 and TRBJ1-1 gives the full variable domain: DTAVSQTPKYLVTQMGNDKSIKCEQNLGHDTMYWYKQDSKKFLKIMFSYNNKELIINETVPNRFSPKSPDKAHLNLHINSLELGDSAVYFCASSLSPGTGEGEAFFGQGTRLTVV.

This clonotype was observed a handful of times. V usage is TRBV29-1 and J usage is TRBJ1-2; TRBD1 might be the D (5 bases). The CDR3 sequence is 13 residues long. Trimming shortened V by 4 bases and J by 3 bases, and 12 bases separated the two germline ends. Germline CDR1 SQVTM, CDR2 ANQGSEA. The CDR3 protein is CSVGGRLDYGYTF. CDR3 in DNA: TGCAGCGTTGGGGGCAGGCTGGACTATGGCTACACCTTC.

This clonotype was counted at least ten times. The chain has TRBV4-1 and TRBJ2-5; 14 bases agree with TRBD2. Looked up from germline, CDR1 is MGHRA and CDR2 is YSYEKL. The CDR3 runs to 17 residues. Germline trimming cut 2 bases from V and 2 bases from J; bases unmatched to any gene: 4. CDR3 protein: CASSQPGLAGEQETQYF. Here the CDR3 DNA reads TGCGCCAGCAGCCAACCGGGACTAGCGGGAGAACAAGAGACCCAGTACTTC.

This rearrangement joins TRBV20-1 to TRBJ1-6, with a tentative D call TRBD1 (5 bases). Germline V lookup: CDR1 DFQATT, CDR2 SNEGSKA (reference sequence). V was clipped by 2 bases and J by 3 bases, with 11 bases between them. The CDR3 sequence is 15 residues long. CDR3 DNA: TGCAGTGCTAGAATGCAGGGTGGCTATAATTCACCCCTCCACTTT. Protein product: CSARMQGGYNSPLHF.

This clonotype has just one count. V gene TRBV29-1 combines with J gene TRBJ2-1; 7 bases map to TRBD2. The V gene's germline CDR1 is SQVTM and CDR2 ANQGSEA. This CDR3 comprises 14 residues. Germline trimming cut 1 base from V and 5 bases from J; bases unmatched to any gene: 5. CDR3 coding DNA: TGCAGCGTTGAAGGCGGGAGAGCCGACAATGAGCAGTTCTTC. Its protein product is CSVEGGRADNEQFF.